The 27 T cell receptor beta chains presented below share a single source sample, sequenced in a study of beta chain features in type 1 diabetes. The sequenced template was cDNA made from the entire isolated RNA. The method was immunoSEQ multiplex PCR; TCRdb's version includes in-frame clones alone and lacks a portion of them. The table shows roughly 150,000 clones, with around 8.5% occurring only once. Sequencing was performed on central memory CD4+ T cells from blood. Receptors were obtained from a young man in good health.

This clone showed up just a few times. The CDR3 loop is CASSYDRGFGEQYF. The DNA of the CDR3 is TGTGCCAGCAGCTATGACAGGGGGTTTGGCGAGCAGTACTTC. The V gene is TRBV27, the J gene TRBJ2-7; 9 bases agree with TRBD1. CDR1 and CDR2 from the germline V gene are MNHEY and SMNVEV (reference sequence). V dropped 6 bases and J dropped 6; count of bases not matched to a gene: 9. This CDR3 is 14 amino acids long.

The chain's CDR3 is CASSLGGAGSYEQYF. The CDR3 nucleotides are TGTGCCAGCAGCTTAGGTGGGGCCGGCTCCTACGAGCAGTACTTC. The chain uses TRBV7-2 and TRBJ2-7, with a weak D call TRBD1 (5 bases). The V gene's germline CDR1 is SGHTA and CDR2 FQGNSA. V was trimmed by 1 base and J by 0 bases, leaving 10 bases between them. This CDR3 spans 15 amino acids.

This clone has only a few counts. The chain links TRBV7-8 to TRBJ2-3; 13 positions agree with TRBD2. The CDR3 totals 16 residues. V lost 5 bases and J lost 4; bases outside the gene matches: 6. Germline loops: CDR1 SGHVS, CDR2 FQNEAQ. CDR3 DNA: TGTGCCAGCAGCGCACTAGCGGGGGGGCGAGCAGATACGCAGTATTTT. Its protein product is CASSALAGGRADTQYF.

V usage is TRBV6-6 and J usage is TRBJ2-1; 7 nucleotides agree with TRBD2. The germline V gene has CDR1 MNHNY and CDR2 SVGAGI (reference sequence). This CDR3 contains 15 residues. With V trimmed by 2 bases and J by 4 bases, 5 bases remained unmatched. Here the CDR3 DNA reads TGTGCCAGCAGTTACCGGCGGGAGTATTACAATGAGCAGTTCTTC. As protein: CASSYRREYYNEQFF.

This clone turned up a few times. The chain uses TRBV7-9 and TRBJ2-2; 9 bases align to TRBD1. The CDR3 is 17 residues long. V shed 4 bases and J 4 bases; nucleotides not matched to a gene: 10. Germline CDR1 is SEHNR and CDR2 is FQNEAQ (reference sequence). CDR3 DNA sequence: TGTGCCAGCAGCTCCGTACCGGGACAGGGCGGCACCGGGGAGCTGTTTTTT. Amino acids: CASSSVPGQGGTGELFF.

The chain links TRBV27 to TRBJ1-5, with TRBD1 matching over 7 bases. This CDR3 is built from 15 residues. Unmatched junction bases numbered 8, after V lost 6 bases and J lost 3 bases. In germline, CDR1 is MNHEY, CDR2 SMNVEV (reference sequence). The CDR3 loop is CASSLKQGLNQPQHF. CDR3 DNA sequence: TGTGCCAGCAGCTTGAAACAGGGGCTCAATCAGCCCCAGCATTTT.

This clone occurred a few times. This CDR3 is CASSLAVSYEQYF. Here the CDR3 DNA reads TGTGCCAGCAGCTTAGCCGTGTCCTACGAGCAGTACTTC. The rearrangement links TRBV7-2 to TRBJ2-7; D remains unclear. Germline-derived CDR1 and CDR2 are SGHTA and FQGNSA. CDR3 length equals 13 residues. V was pared by 0 bases and J by 1 base, with 4 bases between.

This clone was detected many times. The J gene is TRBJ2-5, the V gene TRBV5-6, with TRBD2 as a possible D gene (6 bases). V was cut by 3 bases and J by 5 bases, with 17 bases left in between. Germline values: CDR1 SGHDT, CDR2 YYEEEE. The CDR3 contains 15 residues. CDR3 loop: CASSSARLVRETQYF. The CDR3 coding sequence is TGTGCCAGCAGCTCCGCTCGACTAGTCCGGGAGACCCAGTACTTC.

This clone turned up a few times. This CDR3 reads CASKDQGTLSGAFF. The CDR3 DNA sequence: TGTGCCAGCAAAGATCAGGGGACCTTATCCGGAGCTTTCTTT. This chain joins TRBV25-1 and TRBJ1-1, with D tentatively TRBD1 (6 bases). This CDR3 is built from 14 residues. Between the trimmed V and J ends, which lost 7 bases and 10 bases, there was a span of 22 bases. Germline values: CDR1 MGHDK, CDR2 SYGVNS.

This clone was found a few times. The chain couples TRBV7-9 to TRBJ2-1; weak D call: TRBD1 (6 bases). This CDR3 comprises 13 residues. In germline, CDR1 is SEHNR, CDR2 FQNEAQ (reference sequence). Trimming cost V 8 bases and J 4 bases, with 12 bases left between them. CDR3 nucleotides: TGTGCCAGCGCCGAGGGGGAGTACAATGAGCAGTTCTTC. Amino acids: CASAEGEYNEQFF.

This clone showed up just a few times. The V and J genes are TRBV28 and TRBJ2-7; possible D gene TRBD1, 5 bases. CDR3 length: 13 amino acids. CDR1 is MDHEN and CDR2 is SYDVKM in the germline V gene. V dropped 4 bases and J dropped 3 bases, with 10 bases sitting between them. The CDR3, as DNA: TGTGCCAGCAGTTACGGACAAGACTACGAGCAGTACTTC. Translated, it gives CASSYGQDYEQYF.

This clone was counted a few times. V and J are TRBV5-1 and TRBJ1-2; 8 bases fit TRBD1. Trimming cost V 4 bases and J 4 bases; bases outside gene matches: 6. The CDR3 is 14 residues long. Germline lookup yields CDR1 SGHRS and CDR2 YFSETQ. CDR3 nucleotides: TGCGCCAGCAGCCCGGACAGGGAGGCCTATGGCTACACCTTC. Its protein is CASSPDREAYGYTF.

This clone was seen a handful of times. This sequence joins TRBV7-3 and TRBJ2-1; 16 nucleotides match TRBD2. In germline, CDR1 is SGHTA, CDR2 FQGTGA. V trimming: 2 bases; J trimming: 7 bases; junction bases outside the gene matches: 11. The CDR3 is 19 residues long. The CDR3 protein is CASSLVGTSGRASLNEQFF. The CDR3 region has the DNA TGTGCCAGCAGCTTAGTGGGGACTAGCGGGAGGGCCAGTCTTAATGAGCAGTTCTTC.

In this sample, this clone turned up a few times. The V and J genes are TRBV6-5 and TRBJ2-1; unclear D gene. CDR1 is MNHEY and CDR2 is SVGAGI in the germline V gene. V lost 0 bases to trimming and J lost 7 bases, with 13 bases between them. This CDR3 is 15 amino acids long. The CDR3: CASSYSILVGNEQFF. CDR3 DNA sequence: TGTGCCAGCAGTTACTCGATCCTAGTCGGGAATGAGCAGTTCTTC.

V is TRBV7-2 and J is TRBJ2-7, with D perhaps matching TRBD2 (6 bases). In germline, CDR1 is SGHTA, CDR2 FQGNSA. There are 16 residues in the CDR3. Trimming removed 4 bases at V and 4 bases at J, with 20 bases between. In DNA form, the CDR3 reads TGTGCCAGCAGCTCCCGGGGAGGTAGCGGATTGTACGAGCAGTACTTC. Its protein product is CASSSRGGSGLYEQYF.

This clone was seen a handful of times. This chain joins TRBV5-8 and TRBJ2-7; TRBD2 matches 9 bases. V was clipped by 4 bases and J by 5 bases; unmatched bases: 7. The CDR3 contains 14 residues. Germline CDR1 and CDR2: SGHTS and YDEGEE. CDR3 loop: CASSLLAGNDEQYF. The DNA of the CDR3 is TGTGCCAGCAGCCTTCTAGCGGGAAACGACGAGCAGTACTTC.

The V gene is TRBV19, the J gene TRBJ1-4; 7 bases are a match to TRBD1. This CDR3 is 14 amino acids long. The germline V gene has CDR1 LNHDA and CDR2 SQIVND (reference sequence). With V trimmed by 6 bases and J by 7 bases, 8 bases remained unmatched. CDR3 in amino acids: CASSGTAASEKLFF. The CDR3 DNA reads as TGTGCCAGTAGCGGGACAGCGGCGAGTGAAAAACTGTTTTTT.

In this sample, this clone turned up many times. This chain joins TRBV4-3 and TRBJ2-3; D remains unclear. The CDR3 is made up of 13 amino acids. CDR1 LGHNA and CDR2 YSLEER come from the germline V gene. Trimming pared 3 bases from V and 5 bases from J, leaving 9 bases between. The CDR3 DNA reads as TGCGCCAGCAGCCATCCGACTGGAGATACGCAGTATTTT. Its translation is CASSHPTGDTQYF.

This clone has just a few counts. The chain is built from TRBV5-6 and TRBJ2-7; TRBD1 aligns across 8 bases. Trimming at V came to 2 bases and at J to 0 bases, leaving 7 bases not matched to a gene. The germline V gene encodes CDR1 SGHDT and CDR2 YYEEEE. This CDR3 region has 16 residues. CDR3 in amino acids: CASSFYRDRSSYEQYF. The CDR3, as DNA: TGTGCCAGCAGCTTTTACCGGGACAGGAGCTCCTACGAGCAGTACTTC.

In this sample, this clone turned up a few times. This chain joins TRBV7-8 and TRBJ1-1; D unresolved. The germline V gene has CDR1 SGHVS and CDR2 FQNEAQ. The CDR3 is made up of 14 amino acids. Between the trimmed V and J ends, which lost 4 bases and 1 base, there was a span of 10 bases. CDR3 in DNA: TGTGCCAGCAGCTCGGGATACTCGAACACTGAAGCTTTCTTT. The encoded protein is CASSSGYSNTEAFF. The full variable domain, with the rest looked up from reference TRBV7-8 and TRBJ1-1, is GAGVSQSPRYKVAKRGQDVALRCDPISGHVSLFWYQQALGQGPEFLTYFQNEAQLDKSGLPSDRFFAERPEGSVSTLKIQRTQQEDSAVYLCASSSGYSNTEAFFGQGTRLTVV.

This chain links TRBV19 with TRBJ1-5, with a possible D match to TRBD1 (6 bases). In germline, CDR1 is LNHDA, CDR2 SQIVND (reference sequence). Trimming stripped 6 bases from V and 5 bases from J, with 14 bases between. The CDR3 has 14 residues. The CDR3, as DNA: TGTGCCAGTAGAAAGAGGCAGGGGTATCAGCCCCAGCATTTT. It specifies CASRKRQGYQPQHF.

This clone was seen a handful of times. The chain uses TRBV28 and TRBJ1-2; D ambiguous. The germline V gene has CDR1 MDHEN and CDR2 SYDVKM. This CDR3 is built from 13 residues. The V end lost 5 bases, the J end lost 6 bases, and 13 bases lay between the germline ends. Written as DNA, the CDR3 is TGTGCCAGCAGTCTTTGGGTTGCGGATGGCTACACCTTC. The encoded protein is CASSLWVADGYTF.

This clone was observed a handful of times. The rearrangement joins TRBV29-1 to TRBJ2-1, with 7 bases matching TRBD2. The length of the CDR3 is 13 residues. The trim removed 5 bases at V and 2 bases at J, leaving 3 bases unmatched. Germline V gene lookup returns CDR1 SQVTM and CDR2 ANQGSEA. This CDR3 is CSVSLAAYNEQFF. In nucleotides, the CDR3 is TGCAGCGTTTCCCTAGCGGCCTACAATGAGCAGTTCTTC.

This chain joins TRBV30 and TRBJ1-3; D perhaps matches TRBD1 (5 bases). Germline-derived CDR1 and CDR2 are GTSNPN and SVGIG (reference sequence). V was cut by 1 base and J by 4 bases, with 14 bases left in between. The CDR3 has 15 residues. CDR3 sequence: CAWSADVGRGNTIYF. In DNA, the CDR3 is TGTGCCTGGAGTGCCGATGTGGGGCGGGGAAACACCATATATTTT.

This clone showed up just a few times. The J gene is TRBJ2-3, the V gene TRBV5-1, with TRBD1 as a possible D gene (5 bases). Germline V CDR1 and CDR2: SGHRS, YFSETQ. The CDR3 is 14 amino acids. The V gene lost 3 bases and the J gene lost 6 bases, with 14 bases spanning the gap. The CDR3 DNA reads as TGCGCCAGCAGCTCCCTGCAGGGTGAGGATACGCAGTATTTT. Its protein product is CASSSLQGEDTQYF.

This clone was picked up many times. The CDR3 reads CASSLGTGGSILYGYTF. The CDR3 nucleotides read TGTGCCAGCAGCCTCGGGACAGGGGGAAGTATTCTCTATGGCTACACCTTC. The chain carries TRBV14 and TRBJ1-2; 11 positions match TRBD1. The CDR3 length is 17 residues. The V gene's germline CDR1 is SGHDN and CDR2 FVKESK. With V trimmed by 4 bases and J by 4 bases, 11 bases remained unmatched.

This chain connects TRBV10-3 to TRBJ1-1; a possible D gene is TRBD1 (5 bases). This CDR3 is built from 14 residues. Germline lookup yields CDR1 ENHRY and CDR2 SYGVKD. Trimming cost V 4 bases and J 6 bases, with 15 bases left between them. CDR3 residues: CAISGSQGKAEAFF. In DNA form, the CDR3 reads TGTGCCATCAGTGGCTCGCAGGGAAAGGCTGAAGCTTTCTTT.